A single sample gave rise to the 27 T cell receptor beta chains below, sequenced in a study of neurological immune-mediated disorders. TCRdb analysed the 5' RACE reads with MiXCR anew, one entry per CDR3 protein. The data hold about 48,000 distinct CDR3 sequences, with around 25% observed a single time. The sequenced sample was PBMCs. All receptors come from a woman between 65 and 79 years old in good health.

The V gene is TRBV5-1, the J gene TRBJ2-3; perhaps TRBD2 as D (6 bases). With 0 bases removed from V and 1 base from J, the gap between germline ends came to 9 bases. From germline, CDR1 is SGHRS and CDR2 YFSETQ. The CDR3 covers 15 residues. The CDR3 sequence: CASSLDWGGTDTQYF. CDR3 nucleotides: TGCGCCAGCAGCTTGGACTGGGGGGGCACAGATACGCAGTATTTT. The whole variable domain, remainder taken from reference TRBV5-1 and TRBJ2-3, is KAGVTQTPRYLIKTRGQQVTLSCSPISGHRSVSWYQQTPGQGLQFLFEYFSETQRNKGNFPGRFSGRQFSNSRSEMNVSTLELGDSALYLCASSLDWGGTDTQYFGPGTRLTVL.

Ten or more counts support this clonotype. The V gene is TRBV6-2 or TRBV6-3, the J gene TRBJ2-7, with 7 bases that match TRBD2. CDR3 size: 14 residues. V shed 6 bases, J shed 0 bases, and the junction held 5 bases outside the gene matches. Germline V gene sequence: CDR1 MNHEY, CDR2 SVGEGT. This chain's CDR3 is CASRSAGPSYEQYF. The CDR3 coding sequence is TGTGCCAGCAGGTCAGCGGGACCCTCCTACGAGCAGTACTTC.

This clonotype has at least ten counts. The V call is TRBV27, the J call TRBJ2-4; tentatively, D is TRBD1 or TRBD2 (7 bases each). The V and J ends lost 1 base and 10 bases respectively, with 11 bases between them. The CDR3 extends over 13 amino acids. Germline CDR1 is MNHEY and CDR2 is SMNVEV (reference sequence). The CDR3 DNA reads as TGTGCCAGCAGTTTATTCAGGGGGGGAATTCAGTACTTC. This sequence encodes CASSLFRGGIQYF.

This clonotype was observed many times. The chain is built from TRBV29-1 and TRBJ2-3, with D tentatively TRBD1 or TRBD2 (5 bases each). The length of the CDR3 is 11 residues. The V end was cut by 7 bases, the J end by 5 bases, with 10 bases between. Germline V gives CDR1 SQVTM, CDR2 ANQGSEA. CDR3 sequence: CSAGAGDTQYF. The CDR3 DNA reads TGCAGCGCCGGGGCCGGAGATACGCAGTATTTT.

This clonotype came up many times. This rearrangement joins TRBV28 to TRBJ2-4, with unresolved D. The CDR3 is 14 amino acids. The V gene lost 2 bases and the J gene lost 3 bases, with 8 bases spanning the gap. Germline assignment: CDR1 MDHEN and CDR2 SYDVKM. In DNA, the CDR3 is TGTGCCAGCAGTTTAAGGCCCCACAAAAACATTCAGTACTTC. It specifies CASSLRPHKNIQYF.

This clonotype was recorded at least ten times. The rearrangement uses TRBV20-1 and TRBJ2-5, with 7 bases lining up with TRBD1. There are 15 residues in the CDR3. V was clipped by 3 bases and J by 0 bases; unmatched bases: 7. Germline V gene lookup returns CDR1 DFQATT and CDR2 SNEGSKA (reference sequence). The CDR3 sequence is CSARRPQGYQETQYF. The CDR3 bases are TGCAGTGCTAGGCGACCACAGGGGTACCAAGAGACCCAGTACTTC.

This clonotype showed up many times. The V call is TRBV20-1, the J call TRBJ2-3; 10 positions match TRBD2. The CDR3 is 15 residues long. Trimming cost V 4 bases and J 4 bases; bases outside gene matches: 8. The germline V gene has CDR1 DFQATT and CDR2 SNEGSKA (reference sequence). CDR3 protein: CSATRETSGSDTQYF. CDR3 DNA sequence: TGCAGTGCTACGCGGGAGACTAGCGGGTCAGATACGCAGTATTTT.

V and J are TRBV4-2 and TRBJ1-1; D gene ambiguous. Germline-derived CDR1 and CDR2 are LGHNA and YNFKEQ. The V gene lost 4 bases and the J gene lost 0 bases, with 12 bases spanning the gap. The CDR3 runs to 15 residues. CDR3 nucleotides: TGTGCCAGCAGCCCCTACTTCGGGGTGAACACTGAAGCTTTCTTT. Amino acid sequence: CASSPYFGVNTEAFF.

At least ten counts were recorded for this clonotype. The CDR3 sequence: CAISDSRGTQETQYF. For the CDR3, the DNA is TGTGCCATCAGTGATTCCCGGGGGACCCAAGAGACCCAGTACTTC. The chain recombines TRBV10-3 with TRBJ2-5, with TRBD2 as a possible D gene (6 bases). CDR1 ENHRY and CDR2 SYGVKD come from the germline V gene. The V end lost 3 bases, the J end lost 1 base, and 12 bases lay between the germline ends. CDR3 size: 15 residues.

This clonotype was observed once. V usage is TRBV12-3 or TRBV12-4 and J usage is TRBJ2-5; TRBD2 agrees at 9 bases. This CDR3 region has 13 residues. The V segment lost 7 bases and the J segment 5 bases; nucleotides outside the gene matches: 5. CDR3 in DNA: TGTGCCAGCAATACCGGACTAGCGGAGACCCAGTACTTC. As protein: CASNTGLAETQYF.

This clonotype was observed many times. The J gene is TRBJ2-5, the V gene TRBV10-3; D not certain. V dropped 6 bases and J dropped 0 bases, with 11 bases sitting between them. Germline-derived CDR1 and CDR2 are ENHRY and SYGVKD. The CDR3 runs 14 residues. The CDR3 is CAISERRYQETQYF. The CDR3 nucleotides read TGTGCCATCAGCGAAAGACGGTACCAAGAGACCCAGTACTTC.

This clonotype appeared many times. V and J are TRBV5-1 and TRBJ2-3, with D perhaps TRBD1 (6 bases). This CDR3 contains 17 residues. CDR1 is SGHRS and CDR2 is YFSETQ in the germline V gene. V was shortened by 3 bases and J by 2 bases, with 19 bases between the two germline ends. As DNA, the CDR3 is TGCGCCAGCAGCTCGCCTACGGGACACTCCCCCACAGATACGCAGTATTTT. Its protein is CASSSPTGHSPTDTQYF.

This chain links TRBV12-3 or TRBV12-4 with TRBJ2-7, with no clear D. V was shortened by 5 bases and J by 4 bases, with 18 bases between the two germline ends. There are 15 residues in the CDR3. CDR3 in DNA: TGTGCCAGCAGTACCGGACCCGATCCAGGTTACGAGCAGTACTTC. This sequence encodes CASSTGPDPGYEQYF.

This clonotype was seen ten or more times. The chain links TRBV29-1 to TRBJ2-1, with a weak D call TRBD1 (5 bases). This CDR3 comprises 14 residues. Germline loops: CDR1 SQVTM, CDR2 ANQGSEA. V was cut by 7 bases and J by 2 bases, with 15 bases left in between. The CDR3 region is CSGSRGGTYNEQFF. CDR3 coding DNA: TGCAGCGGCAGTAGGGGCGGTACCTACAATGAGCAGTTCTTC.

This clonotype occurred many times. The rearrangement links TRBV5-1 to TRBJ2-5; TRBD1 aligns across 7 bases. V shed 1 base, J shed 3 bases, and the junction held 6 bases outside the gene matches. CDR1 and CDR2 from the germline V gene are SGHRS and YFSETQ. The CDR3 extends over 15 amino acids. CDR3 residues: CASSLQPGTEETQYF. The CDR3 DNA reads TGCGCCAGCAGCTTGCAACCCGGGACAGAAGAGACCCAGTACTTC.

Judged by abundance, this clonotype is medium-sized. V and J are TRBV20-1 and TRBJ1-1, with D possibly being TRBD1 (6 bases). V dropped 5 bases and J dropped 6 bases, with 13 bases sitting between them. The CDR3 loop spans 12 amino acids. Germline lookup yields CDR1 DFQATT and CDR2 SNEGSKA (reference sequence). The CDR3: CSAPPGGPEAFF. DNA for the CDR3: TGCAGTGCTCCCCCCGGGGGCCCTGAAGCTTTCTTT.

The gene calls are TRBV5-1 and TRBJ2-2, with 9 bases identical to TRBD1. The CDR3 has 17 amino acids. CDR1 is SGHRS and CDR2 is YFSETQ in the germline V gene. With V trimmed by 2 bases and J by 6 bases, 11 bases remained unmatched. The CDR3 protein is CASSFPRTGEAPGELFF. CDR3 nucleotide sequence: TGCGCCAGCAGCTTCCCCAGGACAGGGGAGGCGCCCGGGGAGCTGTTTTTT. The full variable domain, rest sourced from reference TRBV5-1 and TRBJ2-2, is KAGVTQTPRYLIKTRGQQVTLSCSPISGHRSVSWYQQTPGQGLQFLFEYFSETQRNKGNFPGRFSGRQFSNSRSEMNVSTLELGDSALYLCASSFPRTGEAPGELFFGEGSRLTVL.

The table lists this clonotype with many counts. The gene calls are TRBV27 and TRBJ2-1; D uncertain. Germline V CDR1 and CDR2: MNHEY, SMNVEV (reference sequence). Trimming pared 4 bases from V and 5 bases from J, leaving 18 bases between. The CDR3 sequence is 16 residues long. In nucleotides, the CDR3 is TGTGCCAGCAGTTCGCTTACCAGAGGCCGTCACAATGAGCAGTTCTTC. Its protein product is CASSSLTRGRHNEQFF.

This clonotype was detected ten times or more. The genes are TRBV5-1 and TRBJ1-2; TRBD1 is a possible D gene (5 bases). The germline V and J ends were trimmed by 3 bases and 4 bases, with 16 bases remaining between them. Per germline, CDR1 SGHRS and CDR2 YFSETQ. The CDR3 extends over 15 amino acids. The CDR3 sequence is CASSSYTTAPYGYTF. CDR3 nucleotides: TGCGCCAGCAGCTCATACACGACAGCTCCCTATGGCTACACCTTC. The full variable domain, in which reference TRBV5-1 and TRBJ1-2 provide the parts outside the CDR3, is KAGVTQTPRYLIKTRGQQVTLSCSPISGHRSVSWYQQTPGQGLQFLFEYFSETQRNKGNFPGRFSGRQFSNSRSEMNVSTLELGDSALYLCASSSYTTAPYGYTFGSGTRLTVV.

The CDR3 is CSGGNRGLNTEAFF. The CDR3, as DNA: TGCAGCGGGGGAAACAGGGGGCTGAACACTGAAGCTTTCTTT. The chain combines TRBV29-1 with TRBJ1-1; 9 bases map to TRBD1. The CDR3 consists of 14 residues. CDR1 is SQVTM, CDR2 ANQGSEA, per germline. Trimming removed 7 bases from V and 0 bases from J; junction bases left unmatched: 6.

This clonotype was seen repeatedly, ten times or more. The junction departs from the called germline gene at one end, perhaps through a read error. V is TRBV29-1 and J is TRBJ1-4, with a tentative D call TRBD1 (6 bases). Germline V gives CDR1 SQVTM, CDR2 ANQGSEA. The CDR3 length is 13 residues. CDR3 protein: CSAETGSSEKLFF. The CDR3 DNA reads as TGCAGCGCTGAAACAGGGAGTAGTGAAAAACTGTTTTTT.

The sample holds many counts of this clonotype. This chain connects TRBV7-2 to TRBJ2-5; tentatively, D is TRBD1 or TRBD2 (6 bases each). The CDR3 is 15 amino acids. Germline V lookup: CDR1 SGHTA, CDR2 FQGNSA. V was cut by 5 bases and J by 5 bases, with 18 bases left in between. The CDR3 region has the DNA TGTGCCAGCAGCGGGGGGCCCGGGTGGTGGGAGACCCAGTACTTC. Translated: CASSGGPGWWETQYF.

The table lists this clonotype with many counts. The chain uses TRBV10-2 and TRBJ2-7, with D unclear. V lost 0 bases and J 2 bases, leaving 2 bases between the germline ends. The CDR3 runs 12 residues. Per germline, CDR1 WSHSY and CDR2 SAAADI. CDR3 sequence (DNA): TGCGCCAGCAGTGAGTCGCCCTACGAGCAGTACTTC. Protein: CASSESPYEQYF.

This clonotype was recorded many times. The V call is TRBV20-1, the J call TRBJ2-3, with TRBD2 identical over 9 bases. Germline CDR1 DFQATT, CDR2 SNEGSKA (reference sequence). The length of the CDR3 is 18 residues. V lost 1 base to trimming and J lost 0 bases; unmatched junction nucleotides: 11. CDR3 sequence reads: CSARGIAGVRASTDTQYF. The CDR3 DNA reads TGCAGTGCTAGAGGCATAGCGGGAGTACGGGCTAGCACAGATACGCAGTATTTT.

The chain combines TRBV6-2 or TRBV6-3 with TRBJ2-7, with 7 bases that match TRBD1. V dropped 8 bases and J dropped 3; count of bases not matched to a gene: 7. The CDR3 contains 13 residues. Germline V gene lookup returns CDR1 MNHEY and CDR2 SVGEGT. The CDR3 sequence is CASRMTGFYEQYF. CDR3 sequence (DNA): TGTGCCAGCCGTATGACAGGGTTCTACGAGCAGTACTTC.

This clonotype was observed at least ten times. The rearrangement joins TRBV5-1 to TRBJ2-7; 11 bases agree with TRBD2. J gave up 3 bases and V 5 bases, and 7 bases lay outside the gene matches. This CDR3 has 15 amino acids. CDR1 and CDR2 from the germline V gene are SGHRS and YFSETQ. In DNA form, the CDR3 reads TGCGCCAGCAGTTCTAGCGGGAGGCCCCGCTACGAGCAGTACTTC. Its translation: CASSSSGRPRYEQYF.

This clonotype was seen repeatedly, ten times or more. For the CDR3, the DNA is TGTGCCAGCAGCCAGACCCGGGCTAGCGGGAGGACAGATACGCAGTATTTT. It specifies CASSQTRASGRTDTQYF. This chain joins TRBV4-2 and TRBJ2-3; 11 bases map to TRBD2. The CDR3 consists of 17 residues. Germline CDR1 reads LGHNA; CDR2 reads YNFKEQ. Germline trimming cut 3 bases from V and 3 bases from J; bases unmatched to any gene: 8.